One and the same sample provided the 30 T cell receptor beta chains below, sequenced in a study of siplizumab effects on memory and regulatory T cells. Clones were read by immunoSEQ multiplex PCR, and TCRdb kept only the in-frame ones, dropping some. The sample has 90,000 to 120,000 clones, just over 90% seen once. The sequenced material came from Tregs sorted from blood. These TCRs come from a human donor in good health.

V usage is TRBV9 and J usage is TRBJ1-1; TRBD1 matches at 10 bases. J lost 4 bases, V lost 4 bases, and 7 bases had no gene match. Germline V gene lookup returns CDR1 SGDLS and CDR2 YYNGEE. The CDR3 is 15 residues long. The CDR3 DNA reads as TGTGCCAGCAGCCCGAGACAGGGGGCGGTCACTGAAGCTTTCTTT. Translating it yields CASSPRQGAVTEAFF.

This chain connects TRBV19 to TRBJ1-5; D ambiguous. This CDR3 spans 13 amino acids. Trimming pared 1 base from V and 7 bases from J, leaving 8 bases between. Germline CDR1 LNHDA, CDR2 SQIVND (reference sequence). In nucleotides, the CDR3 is TGTGCCAGTAGTATAGGCTCCGAACAGCCCCAGCATTTT. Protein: CASSIGSEQPQHF.

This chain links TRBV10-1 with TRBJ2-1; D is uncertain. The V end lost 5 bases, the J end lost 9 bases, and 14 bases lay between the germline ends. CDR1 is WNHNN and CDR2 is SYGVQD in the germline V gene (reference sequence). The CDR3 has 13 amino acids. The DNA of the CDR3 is TGCGCCAGCAGTACTACGGTTCTGGGTGAGCAGTTCTTC. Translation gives CASSTTVLGEQFF.

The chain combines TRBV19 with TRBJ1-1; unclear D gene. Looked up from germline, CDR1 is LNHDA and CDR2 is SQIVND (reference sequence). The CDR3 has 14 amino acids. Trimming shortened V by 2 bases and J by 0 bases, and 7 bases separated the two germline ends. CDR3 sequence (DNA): TGTGCCAGTAGTATAACTGGGATGAACACTGAAGCTTTCTTT. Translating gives CASSITGMNTEAFF.

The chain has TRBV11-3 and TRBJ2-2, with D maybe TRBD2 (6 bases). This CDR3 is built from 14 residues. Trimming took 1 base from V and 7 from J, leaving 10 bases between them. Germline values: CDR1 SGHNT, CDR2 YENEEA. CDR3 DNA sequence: TGTGCCAGCAGCTTAGTCCGGGGGAGCGGGGAGCTGTTTTTT. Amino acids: CASSLVRGSGELFF.

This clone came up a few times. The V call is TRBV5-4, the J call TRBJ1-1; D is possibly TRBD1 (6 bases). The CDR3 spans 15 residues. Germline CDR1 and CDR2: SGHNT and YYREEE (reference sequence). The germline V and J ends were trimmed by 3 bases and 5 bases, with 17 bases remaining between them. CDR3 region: CASSSLVGGGTEAFF. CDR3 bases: TGTGCCAGCAGCTCACTAGTCGGGGGCGGTACTGAAGCTTTCTTT.

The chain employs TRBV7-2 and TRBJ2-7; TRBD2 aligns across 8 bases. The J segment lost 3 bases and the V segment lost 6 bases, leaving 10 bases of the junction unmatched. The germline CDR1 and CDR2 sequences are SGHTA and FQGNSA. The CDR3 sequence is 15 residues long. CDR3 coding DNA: TGTGCCAGCAGTCATACTAGCGGTTACAACTACGAGCAGTACTTC. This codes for CASSHTSGYNYEQYF.

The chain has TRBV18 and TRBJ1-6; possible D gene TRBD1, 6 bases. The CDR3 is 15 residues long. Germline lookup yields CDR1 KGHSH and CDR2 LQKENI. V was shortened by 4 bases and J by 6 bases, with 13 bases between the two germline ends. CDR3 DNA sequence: TGTGCCAGCTCACTCTGGACAGCGCTTAATTCACCCCTCCACTTT. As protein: CASSLWTALNSPLHF.

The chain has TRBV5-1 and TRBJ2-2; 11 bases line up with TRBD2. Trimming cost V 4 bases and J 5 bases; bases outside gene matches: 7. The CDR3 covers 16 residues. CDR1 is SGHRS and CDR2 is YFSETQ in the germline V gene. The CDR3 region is CASSPLAGGSTGELFF. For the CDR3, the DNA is TGCGCCAGCAGCCCGCTAGCGGGAGGTTCTACCGGGGAGCTGTTTTTT.

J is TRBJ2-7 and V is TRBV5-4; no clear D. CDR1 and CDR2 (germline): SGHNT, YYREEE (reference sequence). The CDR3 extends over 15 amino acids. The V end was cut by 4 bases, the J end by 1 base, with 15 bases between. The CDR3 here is CASSQEGSLSYEQYF. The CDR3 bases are TGTGCCAGCAGCCAAGAAGGGTCGCTTTCCTACGAGCAGTACTTC. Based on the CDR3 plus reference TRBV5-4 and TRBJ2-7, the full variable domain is ETGVTQSPTHLIKTRGQQVTLRCSSQSGHNTVSWYQQALGQGPQFIFQYYREEENGRGNFPPRFSGLQFPNYSSELNVNALELDDSALYLCASSQEGSLSYEQYFGPGTRLTVT.

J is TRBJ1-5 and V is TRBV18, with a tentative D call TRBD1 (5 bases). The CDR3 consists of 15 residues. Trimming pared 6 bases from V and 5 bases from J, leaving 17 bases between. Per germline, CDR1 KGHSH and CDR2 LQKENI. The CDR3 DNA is TGTGCCAGCTCCCTCTTGGACACGCCAGATCAGCCCCAGCATTTT. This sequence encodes CASSLLDTPDQPQHF.

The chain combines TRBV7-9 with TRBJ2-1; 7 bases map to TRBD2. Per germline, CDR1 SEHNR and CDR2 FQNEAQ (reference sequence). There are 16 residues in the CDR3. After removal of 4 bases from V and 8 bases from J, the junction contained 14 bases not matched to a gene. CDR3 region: CASSSIAGIRGDEQFF. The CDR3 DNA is TGTGCCAGCAGCTCCATAGCGGGCATCCGAGGAGATGAGCAGTTCTTC.

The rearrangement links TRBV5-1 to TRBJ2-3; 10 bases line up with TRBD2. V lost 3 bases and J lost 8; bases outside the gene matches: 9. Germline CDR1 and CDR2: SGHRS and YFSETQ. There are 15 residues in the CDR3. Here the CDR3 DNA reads TGCGCCAGCAGCTGGGGACTAGCGAGTGGGCTTACGCAGTATTTT. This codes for CASSWGLASGLTQYF.

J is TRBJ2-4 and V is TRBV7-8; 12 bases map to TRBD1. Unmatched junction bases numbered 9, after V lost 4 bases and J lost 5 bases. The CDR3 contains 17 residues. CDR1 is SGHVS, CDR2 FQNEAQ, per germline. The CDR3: CASSYGTGGEEENIQYF. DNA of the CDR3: TGTGCCAGCAGCTACGGGACAGGGGGCGAGGAGGAAAACATTCAGTACTTC. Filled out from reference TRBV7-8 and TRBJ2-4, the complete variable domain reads GAGVSQSPRYKVAKRGQDVALRCDPISGHVSLFWYQQALGQGPEFLTYFQNEAQLDKSGLPSDRFFAERPEGSVSTLKIQRTQQEDSAVYLCASSYGTGGEEENIQYFGAGTRLSVL.

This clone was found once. CDR3: CASSLGLGESNEKLFF. CDR3 coding DNA: TGTGCCAGCAGCTTAGGTTTGGGGGAGAGTAATGAAAAACTGTTTTTT. The chain uses TRBV7-9 and TRBJ1-4, with TRBD1 as a possible D gene (5 bases). This CDR3 region has 16 residues. Germline V gives CDR1 SEHNR, CDR2 FQNEAQ (reference sequence). V lost 1 base to trimming and J lost 4 bases, with 13 bases between them.

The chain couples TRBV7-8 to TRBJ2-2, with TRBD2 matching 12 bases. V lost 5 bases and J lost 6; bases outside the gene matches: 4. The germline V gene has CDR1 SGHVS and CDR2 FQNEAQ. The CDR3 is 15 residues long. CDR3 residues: CASSKGLAGSGELFF. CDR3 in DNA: TGTGCCAGCAGCAAAGGACTAGCGGGATCCGGGGAGCTGTTTTTT.

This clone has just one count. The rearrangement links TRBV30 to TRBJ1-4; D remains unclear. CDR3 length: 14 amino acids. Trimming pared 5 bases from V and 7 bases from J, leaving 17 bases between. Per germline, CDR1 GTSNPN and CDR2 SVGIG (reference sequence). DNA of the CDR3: TGTGCCTGGGACAAAAGTGGGCACGGTGAAAAACTGTTTTTT. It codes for CAWDKSGHGEKLFF.

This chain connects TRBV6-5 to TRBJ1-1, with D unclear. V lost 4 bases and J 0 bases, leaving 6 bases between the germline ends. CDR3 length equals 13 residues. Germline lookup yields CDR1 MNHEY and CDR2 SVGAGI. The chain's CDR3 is CASSSTMNTEAFF. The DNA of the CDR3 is TGTGCCAGCAGTTCAACGATGAACACTGAAGCTTTCTTT.

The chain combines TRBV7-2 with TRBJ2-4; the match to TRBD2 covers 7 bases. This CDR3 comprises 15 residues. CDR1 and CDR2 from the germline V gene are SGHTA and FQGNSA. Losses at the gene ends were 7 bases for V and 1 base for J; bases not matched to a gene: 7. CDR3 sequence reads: CASTSGREAKNIQYF. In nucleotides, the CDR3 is TGTGCCAGCACCTCTGGGAGGGAGGCCAAAAACATTCAGTACTTC. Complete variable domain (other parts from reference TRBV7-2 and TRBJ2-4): GAGVSQSPSNKVTEKGKDVELRCDPISGHTALYWYRQSLGQGLEFLIYFQGNSAPDKSGLPSDRFSAERTGGSVSTLTIQRTQQEDSAVYLCASTSGREAKNIQYFGAGTRLSVL.

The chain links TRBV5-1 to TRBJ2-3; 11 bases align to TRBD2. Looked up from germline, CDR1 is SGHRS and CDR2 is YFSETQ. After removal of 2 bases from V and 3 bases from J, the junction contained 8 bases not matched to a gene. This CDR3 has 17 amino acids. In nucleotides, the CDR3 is TGCGCCAGCAGCTTCGGAATAGCGGGAGGGGTGACAGATACGCAGTATTTT. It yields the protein CASSFGIAGGVTDTQYF.

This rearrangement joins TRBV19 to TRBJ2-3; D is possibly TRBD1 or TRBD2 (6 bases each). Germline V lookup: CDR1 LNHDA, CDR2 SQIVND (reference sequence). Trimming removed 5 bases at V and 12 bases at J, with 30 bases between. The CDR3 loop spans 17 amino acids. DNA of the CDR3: TGTGCCAGTAGTGAGCCCCGTGGGGGCCCCATTAGGGGGGTTCAGTATTTT. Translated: CASSEPRGGPIRGVQYF.

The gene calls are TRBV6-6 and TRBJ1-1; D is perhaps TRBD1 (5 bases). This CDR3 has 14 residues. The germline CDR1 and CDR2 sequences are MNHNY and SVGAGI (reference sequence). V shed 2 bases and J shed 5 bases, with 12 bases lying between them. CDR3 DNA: TGTGCCAGCAGTTACGGTGGGACGGTTACTGAAGCTTTCTTT. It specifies CASSYGGTVTEAFF.

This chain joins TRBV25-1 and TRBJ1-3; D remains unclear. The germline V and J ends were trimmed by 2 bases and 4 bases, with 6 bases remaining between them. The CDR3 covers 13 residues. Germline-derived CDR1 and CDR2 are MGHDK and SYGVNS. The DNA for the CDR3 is TGTGCCAGCAGTGAACAAGGGGGAAACACCATATATTTT. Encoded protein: CASSEQGGNTIYF.

The CDR3 nucleotides are TGTGCCAGCAGACAGGGGGGTTACGAGCAGTACTTC. Translating gives CASRQGGYEQYF. The rearrangement uses TRBV6-5 and TRBJ2-7; 8 nucleotides line up with TRBD1. Looked up from germline, CDR1 is MNHEY and CDR2 is SVGAGI. V was clipped by 6 bases and J by 4 bases; unmatched bases: 2. The CDR3 consists of 12 residues.

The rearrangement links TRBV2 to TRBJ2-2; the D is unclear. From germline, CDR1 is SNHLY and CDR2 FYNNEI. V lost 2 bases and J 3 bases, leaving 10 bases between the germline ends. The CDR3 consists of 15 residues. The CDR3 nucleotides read TGTGCCAGCAGTGAACTCAGTCAGGACACCGGGGAGCTGTTTTTT. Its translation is CASSELSQDTGELFF.

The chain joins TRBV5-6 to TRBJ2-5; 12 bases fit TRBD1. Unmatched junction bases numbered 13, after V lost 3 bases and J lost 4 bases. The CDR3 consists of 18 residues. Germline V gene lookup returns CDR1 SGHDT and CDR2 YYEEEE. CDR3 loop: CASSSIIGTGGRRETQYF. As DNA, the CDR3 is TGTGCCAGCAGCTCCATCATCGGGACAGGGGGCAGGAGAGAGACCCAGTACTTC.

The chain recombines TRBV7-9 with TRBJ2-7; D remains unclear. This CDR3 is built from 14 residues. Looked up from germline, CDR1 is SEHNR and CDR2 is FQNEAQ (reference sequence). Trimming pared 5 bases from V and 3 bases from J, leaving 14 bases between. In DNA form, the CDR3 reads TGTGCCAGCAGCCCCTCGGTTTTGGTCTACGAGCAGTACTTC. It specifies CASSPSVLVYEQYF.

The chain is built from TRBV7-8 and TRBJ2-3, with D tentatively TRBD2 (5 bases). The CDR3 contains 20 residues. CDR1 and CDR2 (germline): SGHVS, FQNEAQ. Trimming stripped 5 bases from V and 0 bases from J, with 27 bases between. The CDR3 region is CASSALHGRVDWVSTDTQYF. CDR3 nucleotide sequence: TGTGCCAGCAGCGCTCTTCATGGGCGGGTGGACTGGGTGAGCACAGATACGCAGTATTTT.

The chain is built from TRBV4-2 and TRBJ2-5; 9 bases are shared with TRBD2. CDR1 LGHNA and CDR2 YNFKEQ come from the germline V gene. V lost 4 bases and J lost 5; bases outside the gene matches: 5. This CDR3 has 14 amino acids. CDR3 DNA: TGTGCCAGCAGCCCGGTAGCGGGAGTGGAGACCCAGTACTTC. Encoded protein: CASSPVAGVETQYF.

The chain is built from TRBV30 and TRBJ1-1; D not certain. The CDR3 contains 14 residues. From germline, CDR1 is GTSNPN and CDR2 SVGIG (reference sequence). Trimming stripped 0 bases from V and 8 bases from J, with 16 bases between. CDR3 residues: CAWSVVGGLREAFF. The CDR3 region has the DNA TGTGCCTGGAGTGTGGTAGGAGGGTTGCGGGAAGCTTTCTTT.